These 18 T cell receptor beta chains originate from one sample sequenced in a study of T-cell memory formation after mild COVID-19. TCRdb re-called the 5' RACE reads through MiXCR, storing one row per CDR3 protein. The sample lists 300,000 to 350,000 distinct CDR3 sequences, 13% to 15% seen once, with roughly 21% in the top ten. Source material: PBMCs or a T cell subset sorted from them (not recorded which). Receptors originate from a man younger than 30 who had mild COVID-19 (a few samples of this study predate the infection). Cell type and time point are not known.

V usage is TRBV30 and J usage is TRBJ1-2, with D possibly matching TRBD1 (5 bases). Trimming shortened V by 1 base and J by 1 base, and 10 bases separated the two germline ends. CDR3 length equals 14 residues. Germline V CDR1 and CDR2: GTSNPN, SVGIG (reference sequence). The CDR3 DNA follows: TGTGCCTGGAGTGGCCGGGGGAATAACTATGGCTACACCTTC. Amino acids: CAWSGRGNNYGYTF.

In this sample, this clonotype turned up a few times. The chain is built from TRBV6-5 and TRBJ2-3; 11 bases map to TRBD2. CDR1 is MNHEY and CDR2 is SVGAGI in the germline V gene. Trimming cost V 5 bases and J 0 bases; bases outside gene matches: 13. The CDR3 covers 19 residues. CDR3 sequence: CASSPYGLAGLASTDTQYF. The CDR3 coding sequence is TGTGCCAGCAGTCCCTACGGACTAGCGGGCCTTGCTAGCACAGATACGCAGTATTTT.

This chain joins TRBV5-1 and TRBJ1-4; TRBD1 agrees at 7 bases. This CDR3 has 15 residues. V was pared by 1 base and J by 7 bases, with 7 bases of the junction left unmatched. CDR1 and CDR2 from the germline V gene are SGHRS and YFSETQ. The CDR3 here is CASSLLGQDAEKLFF. The CDR3 coding sequence is TGCGCCAGCAGCTTGCTAGGACAGGACGCTGAAAAACTGTTTTTT. The variable domain in full, with the rest retrieved from reference TRBV5-1 and TRBJ1-4, is KAGVTQTPRYLIKTRGQQVTLSCSPISGHRSVSWYQQTPGQGLQFLFEYFSETQRNKGNFPGRFSGRQFSNSRSEMNVSTLELGDSALYLCASSLLGQDAEKLFFGSGTQLSVL.

The chain couples TRBV5-6 to TRBJ2-1; D is unclear. Trimming left V 4 bases short and J 0 bases short, with 8 bases between. CDR1 and CDR2 from the germline V gene are SGHDT and YYEEEE. This CDR3 has 14 residues. The CDR3 DNA is TGTGCCAGCAGCCACGGCGCCTCCTACAATGAGCAGTTCTTC. Amino acids: CASSHGASYNEQFF.

This clonotype was detected many times. The rearrangement uses TRBV28 and TRBJ2-4; the D is unclear. Trimming removed 7 bases at V and 9 bases at J, with 16 bases between. Germline lookup yields CDR1 MDHEN and CDR2 SYDVKM. This CDR3 has 13 residues. The DNA of the CDR3 is TGTGCCAGCAATCCCACAGACGAAACCATTCAGTACTTC. It encodes CASNPTDETIQYF. Together with reference TRBV28 and TRBJ2-4, the CDR3 gives the full variable domain: DVKVTQSSRYLVKRTGEKVFLECVQDMDHENMFWYRQDPGLGLRLIYFSYDVKMKEKGDIPEGYSVSREKKERFSLILESASTNQTSMYLCASNPTDETIQYFGAGTRLSVL.

V and J are TRBV4-2 and TRBJ2-3; a possible D gene is TRBD2 (6 bases). V gave up 0 bases and J gave up 5 bases, with 15 bases separating them. Per germline, CDR1 LGHNA and CDR2 YNFKEQ. The CDR3 contains 16 residues. CDR3: CASSQDWTGTRDTQYF. CDR3 DNA sequence: TGTGCCAGCAGCCAAGATTGGACCGGGACTCGAGATACGCAGTATTTT.

In its sample, this clonotype was seen many times. This chain connects TRBV5-1 to TRBJ1-5; 9 nucleotides match TRBD1. V gave up 0 bases and J gave up 6 bases; unmatched junction bases: 4. The germline gives CDR1 SGHRS, CDR2 YFSETQ. The CDR3 has 15 residues. CDR3 amino acids: CASSLEGQGGQPQHF. Written as DNA, the CDR3 is TGCGCCAGCAGCTTGGAGGGACAGGGCGGTCAGCCCCAGCATTTT.

CDR3 DNA sequence: TGTGCCATCAGTGAGTCACAGGGCAACATTCAGTACTTC. Protein product: CAISESQGNIQYF. The chain couples TRBV10-3 to TRBJ2-4, with D possibly TRBD1 on 6 matching bases. The ends were cut back, 0 bases at V and 7 bases at J, with 7 bases in the middle. The CDR3 runs 13 residues. Germline V gene data show CDR1 as ENHRY and CDR2 as SYGVKD.

This chain uses TRBV5-1 with TRBJ1-5; no reliable D call. V was cut by 2 bases and J by 4 bases, with 10 bases left in between. This CDR3 has 14 residues. The germline V gene has CDR1 SGHRS and CDR2 YFSETQ. CDR3 region: CASSLGPRNQPQHF. CDR3 in DNA: TGCGCCAGCAGCTTAGGACCGAGGAATCAGCCCCAGCATTTT.

This clonotype appeared a few times. V is TRBV18 and J is TRBJ2-7; 11 bases are a match to TRBD1. Germline CDR1 KGHSH, CDR2 LQKENI. The V segment lost 4 bases and the J segment 2 bases; nucleotides outside the gene matches: 4. The CDR3 totals 15 residues. CDR3 in amino acids: CASSRGQGETYEQYV. The CDR3 DNA is TGTGCCAGCTCACGGGGACAGGGGGAGACCTACGAGCAGTACGTC.

This clonotype has a handful of counts. The V call is TRBV20-1, the J call TRBJ2-3, with 8 positions matching TRBD2. Germline V gives CDR1 DFQATT, CDR2 SNEGSKA (reference sequence). The CDR3 extends over 15 amino acids. V lost 3 bases, J lost 1 base, and 6 bases stayed unmatched. CDR3 amino acids: CSARGSGAGTDTQYF. The DNA of the CDR3 is TGCAGTGCTAGGGGTAGCGGGGCTGGCACAGATACGCAGTATTTT.

This CDR3 is CASSVSSRTQSPLHF. CDR3 sequence (DNA): TGTGCCAGCAGTGTAAGCAGTCGGACCCAATCACCCCTCCACTTT. The chain uses TRBV2 and TRBJ1-6; unclear D gene. V was shortened by 4 bases and J by 10 bases, with 17 bases between the two germline ends. This CDR3 has 15 residues. Germline V gene sequence: CDR1 SNHLY, CDR2 FYNNEI.

J is TRBJ2-5 and V is TRBV20-1; TRBD1 might be the D (6 bases). CDR1 is DFQATT and CDR2 is SNEGSKA in the germline V gene (reference sequence). This CDR3 has 13 residues. The ends were cut back, 4 bases at V and 2 bases at J, with 11 bases in the middle. The CDR3 here is CSATRQVQETQYF. The CDR3 nucleotides read TGCAGTGCTACGAGACAGGTTCAAGAGACCCAGTACTTC.

The sample holds a few counts of this clonotype. The chain combines TRBV6-1 with TRBJ1-4, with D possibly being TRBD1 (5 bases). V lost 3 bases to trimming and J lost 0 bases, with 11 bases between them. The CDR3 consists of 16 residues. From germline, CDR1 is MNHNS and CDR2 SASEGT. CDR3 in DNA: TGTGCCAGCAGTGAGGCCGACAGCACAACTAATGAAAAACTGTTTTTT. Its translation: CASSEADSTTNEKLFF.

This chain links TRBV9 with TRBJ1-6; D is unresolved. The germline V gene has CDR1 SGDLS and CDR2 YYNGEE. V lost 1 base and J lost 7, with 12 bases in between. The CDR3 covers 15 residues. CDR3 residues: CASSVWGMGNSPLHF. The CDR3 DNA follows: TGTGCCAGCAGCGTATGGGGTATGGGAAATTCACCCCTCCACTTT. Drawing the rest from reference TRBV9 and TRBJ1-6, the complete variable domain is DSGVTQTPKHLITATGQRVTLRCSPRSGDLSVYWYQQSLDQGLQFLIQYYNGEERAKGNILERFSAQQFPDLHSELNLSSLELGDSALYFCASSVWGMGNSPLHFGNGTRLTVT.

This clonotype was detected only a few times. J is TRBJ1-5 and V is TRBV28, with D uncertain. Germline V gives CDR1 MDHEN, CDR2 SYDVKM. The CDR3 contains 14 residues. V lost 5 bases and J 7 bases, leaving 15 bases between the germline ends. CDR3 sequence reads: CASSPPTIRQPQHF. CDR3 nucleotides: TGTGCCAGCAGTCCCCCGACCATCCGGCAGCCCCAGCATTTT.

This clonotype showed up just a few times. The chain couples TRBV20-1 to TRBJ2-3; D is perhaps TRBD2 (5 bases). From germline, CDR1 is DFQATT and CDR2 SNEGSKA (reference sequence). This CDR3 comprises 12 residues. V lost 6 bases and J lost 6, with 13 bases in between. This CDR3 is CSAESRVDTQYF. Here the CDR3 DNA reads TGCAGTGCAGAGTCGAGGGTTGATACGCAGTATTTT.

This clonotype was recorded a few times. This sequence joins TRBV5-1 and TRBJ2-7, with a tentative D call TRBD1 (5 bases). The CDR3 consists of 13 residues. CDR1 is SGHRS, CDR2 YFSETQ, per germline. The V end was cut by 4 bases, the J end by 4 bases, with 12 bases between. The CDR3 loop is CASSPRPGYEQYF. The CDR3, as DNA: TGCGCCAGCAGCCCCCGCCCAGGGTACGAGCAGTACTTC. The whole variable domain, remainder taken from reference TRBV5-1 and TRBJ2-7, is KAGVTQTPRYLIKTRGQQVTLSCSPISGHRSVSWYQQTPGQGLQFLFEYFSETQRNKGNFPGRFSGRQFSNSRSEMNVSTLELGDSALYLCASSPRPGYEQYFGPGTRLTVT.